Below are 30 T cell receptor beta chains sequenced from a single sample in a study of blood T cells in healthy people across ages. The use of a sample-barcoded 5' primer and a J-beta primer mix characterized a second PCR of roughly 6 to 11 cycles. TCRdb re-derived calls from the 5' RACE reads in MiXCR, one entry per CDR3 protein. The sample gives some 560,000 distinct CDR3 sequences, around a quarter of which show up once; approximately 3.3% is in the top ten. The data were also submitted as part of a second study, on T cells of mothers and their children.

The sequenced sample consisted of blood. The receptor source for this set is a boy between 2 and 15 years old in good health.

The rearrangement uses TRBV10-3 and TRBJ2-3; possible D gene TRBD1, 5 bases. The CDR3 covers 15 residues. Per germline, CDR1 ENHRY and CDR2 SYGVKD. Between the trimmed V and J ends, which lost 2 bases and 2 bases, there was a span of 11 bases. CDR3 DNA: TGTGCCATCAGTGAGGGGGCGAAAAACACAGATACGCAGTATTTT. This codes for CAISEGAKNTDTQYF.

This clonotype was picked up a small number of times. This rearrangement joins TRBV20-1 to TRBJ2-7; 7 bases align to TRBD2. J gave up 2 bases and V 3 bases, and 10 bases lay outside the gene matches. From germline, CDR1 is DFQATT and CDR2 SNEGSKA (reference sequence). CDR3 size: 15 residues. CDR3 coding DNA: TGCAGTGCTAGCCCTGCTATAGGGAGGGCCTACGAGCAGTACTTC. This translates into CSASPAIGRAYEQYF.

This clonotype was observed a few times. The rearrangement joins TRBV6-2 or TRBV6-3 to TRBJ2-5; the D gene is possibly TRBD1 (7 bases). Trimming cost V 10 bases and J 2 bases, with 17 bases left between them. The length of the CDR3 is 14 residues. Germline values: CDR1 MNHEY, CDR2 SVGEGT. CDR3 DNA sequence: TGTGCCACCGCGGGACAGTACAGGCAAGAGACCCAGTACTTC. Translating it yields CATAGQYRQETQYF.

This clonotype showed up just a few times. The chain joins TRBV29-1 to TRBJ2-3; D gene unclear. V lost 6 bases and J 3 bases, leaving 10 bases between the germline ends. The CDR3 sequence is 12 residues long. Germline CDR1 SQVTM, CDR2 ANQGSEA. The CDR3 bases are TGCAGCGTAGGAGCAAAGACAGATACGCAGTATTTT. This translates into CSVGAKTDTQYF.

In DNA, the CDR3 is TGTGCCAGCAGTTACGGGGGGCGTTTCACTGAAGCTTTCTTT. It translates to CASSYGGRFTEAFF. The genes are TRBV6-2 or TRBV6-3 and TRBJ1-1; possible D gene TRBD1, 6 bases. This CDR3 is 14 amino acids long. Germline V CDR1 and CDR2: MNHEY, SVGEGT. V lost 2 bases, J lost 4 bases, and 11 bases lay in between.

The gene calls are TRBV4-1 and TRBJ1-2, with 8 bases identical to TRBD1. Germline V gene lookup returns CDR1 MGHRA and CDR2 YSYEKL. This CDR3 is built from 15 residues. V shed 0 bases, J shed 2 bases, and the junction held 2 bases outside the gene matches. The CDR3 region has the DNA TGCGCCAGCAGCCAAGATACAGGGGGGAACTATGGCTACACCTTC. Translating it yields CASSQDTGGNYGYTF.

The chain joins TRBV14 to TRBJ2-7; 7 nucleotides agree with TRBD2. Germline loops: CDR1 SGHDN, CDR2 FVKESK. The CDR3 consists of 17 residues. Trimming cost V 4 bases and J 5 bases; bases outside gene matches: 17. Here the CDR3 reads CASSPFSATSYFHEQYF. The CDR3 DNA sequence: TGTGCCAGCAGCCCATTTTCCGCGACTAGCTACTTCCACGAGCAGTACTTC. Full variable domain (outside the CDR3, taken from reference TRBV14 and TRBJ2-7): EAGVTQFPSHSVIEKGQTVTLRCDPISGHDNLYWYRRVMGKEIKFLLHFVKESKQDESGMPNNRFLAERTGGTYSTLKVQPAELEDSGVYFCASSPFSATSYFHEQYFGPGTRLTVT.

The chain joins TRBV7-9 to TRBJ2-5; either TRBD1 or TRBD2 may supply D (6 bases each). The CDR3 has 16 amino acids. Between the trimmed V and J ends, which lost 5 bases and 2 bases, there was a span of 18 bases. CDR1 and CDR2 from the germline V gene are SEHNR and FQNEAQ (reference sequence). The CDR3 spells CASSPEGVRQQETQYF. The CDR3, as DNA: TGTGCCAGCAGCCCGGAGGGGGTCCGGCAACAAGAGACCCAGTACTTC.

This rearrangement joins TRBV4-3 to TRBJ2-7; 7 positions agree with TRBD1. The germline CDR1 and CDR2 sequences are LGHNA and YSLEER. The V and J ends lost 0 bases and 13 bases, in that order; junction bases with no gene match: 6. The CDR3 runs 12 residues. CDR3 amino acids: CASSQDEGQFYF. The DNA of the CDR3 is TGCGCCAGCAGCCAAGATGAGGGACAGTTCTACTTC.

This clonotype showed up just a few times. The rearrangement uses TRBV29-1 and TRBJ1-1; D is uncertain. The CDR3 loop spans 10 amino acids. Germline V gives CDR1 SQVTM, CDR2 ANQGSEA. V shed 6 bases and J shed 1 base, with 3 bases lying between them. CDR3 DNA: TGCAGCGTACAGAACACTGAAGCTTTCTTT. Translated, it gives CSVQNTEAFF.

The genes are TRBV5-1 and TRBJ1-6, with D possibly being TRBD1 (6 bases). This CDR3 region has 16 residues. Trimming took 5 bases from V and 1 from J, leaving 13 bases between them. Germline-derived CDR1 and CDR2 are SGHRS and YFSETQ. The CDR3 loop reads CASRPRGGSYNSPLHF. The CDR3 region has the DNA TGCGCCAGCAGACCACGAGGGGGGTCCTATAATTCACCCCTCCACTTT.

The rearrangement links TRBV12-3 or TRBV12-4 to TRBJ2-3; 8 bases agree with TRBD2. Trimming at V came to 8 bases and at J to 4 bases, leaving 11 bases not matched to a gene. This CDR3 region has 15 residues. The CDR3 sequence is CASSTRGAVPDTQYF. The CDR3 nucleotides read TGTGCCAGCTCCACGCGGGGGGCGGTCCCAGATACGCAGTATTTT.

This clonotype was seen a few times. The rearrangement joins TRBV6-2 or TRBV6-3 to TRBJ2-1; unclear D gene. Trimming shortened V by 9 bases and J by 10 bases, and 16 bases separated the two germline ends. Germline CDR1 and CDR2: MNHEY and SVGEGT. This CDR3 is 12 amino acids long. CDR3 sequence: CASRLGRFEQFF. CDR3 DNA sequence: TGTGCCAGTCGTTTAGGACGCTTCGAGCAGTTCTTC.

The rearrangement uses TRBV20-1 and TRBJ2-4; tentatively, D is TRBD1 or TRBD2 (5 bases each). V shed 1 base and J shed 0 bases, with 16 bases lying between them. CDR1 is DFQATT and CDR2 is SNEGSKA in the germline V gene (reference sequence). The CDR3 is 17 residues long. The DNA for the CDR3 is TGCAGTGCTAGAGGGGGGTGGGGTGATCTAGCCAAAAACATTCAGTACTTC. The encoded protein is CSARGGWGDLAKNIQYF.

This chain uses TRBV5-1 with TRBJ1-2; D ambiguous. The CDR3 extends over 13 amino acids. The germline CDR1 and CDR2 sequences are SGHRS and YFSETQ. Trimming removed 0 bases at V and 8 bases at J, with 11 bases between. The CDR3 bases are TGCGCCAGCAGCTTGGAGGTCTCGCGGGGCTACACCTTC. Translation: CASSLEVSRGYTF.

The chain couples TRBV7-2 to TRBJ1-2; 7 bases agree with TRBD1. The CDR3 is 17 amino acids. Trimming cost V 0 bases and J 0 bases; bases outside gene matches: 7. Germline CDR1 is SGHTA and CDR2 is FQGNSA. This chain's CDR3 is CASSLAGTVGANYGYTF. As DNA, the CDR3 is TGTGCCAGCAGCTTAGCGGGGACAGTGGGGGCTAACTATGGCTACACCTTC. The full variable domain, completed using reference TRBV7-2 and TRBJ1-2, is GAGVSQSPSNKVTEKGKDVELRCDPISGHTALYWYRQSLGQGLEFLIYFQGNSAPDKSGLPSDRFSAERTGGSVSTLTIQRTQQEDSAVYLCASSLAGTVGANYGYTFGSGTRLTVV.

V gene TRBV4-1 combines with J gene TRBJ2-5, with 8 bases that match TRBD2. CDR1 and CDR2 from the germline V gene are MGHRA and YSYEKL. The V segment lost 3 bases and the J segment 3 bases; nucleotides outside the gene matches: 9. This CDR3 is 16 amino acids long. This CDR3 reads CASSQLGLVGKETQYF. As DNA, the CDR3 is TGCGCCAGCAGCCAGCTGGGACTAGTGGGGAAAGAGACCCAGTACTTC.

The V and J genes are TRBV6-5 and TRBJ2-3; 13 positions agree with TRBD2. The CDR3 runs to 18 residues. Germline assignment: CDR1 MNHEY and CDR2 SVGAGI. Trimming took 5 bases from V and 2 from J; bases not matched to a gene: 10. CDR3 residues: CASSTRGLAGTFTDTQYF. The CDR3 region has the DNA TGTGCCAGCAGTACTCGGGGACTAGCGGGGACTTTCACAGATACGCAGTATTTT.

The CDR3 reads CASSLQWGAYEQYF. The CDR3 region has the DNA TGTGCCAGCAGCCTGCAATGGGGGGCCTACGAGCAGTACTTC. The genes are TRBV14 and TRBJ2-7; perhaps TRBD2 as D (6 bases). Trimming cost V 4 bases and J 2 bases, with 12 bases left between them. The CDR3 sequence is 14 residues long. Per germline, CDR1 SGHDN and CDR2 FVKESK.

This clonotype was counted a few times. J is TRBJ1-5 and V is TRBV6-6; D may be TRBD1 (6 bases). This CDR3 has 14 residues. V shed 2 bases and J shed 8 bases, with 13 bases lying between them. The germline CDR1 and CDR2 sequences are MNHNY and SVGAGI (reference sequence). The CDR3 region has the DNA TGTGCCAGCAGTTACGGGGCAGGGGCGGAGCCCCAGCATTTT. It encodes CASSYGAGAEPQHF.

This clonotype was detected once. The chain joins TRBV12-3 or TRBV12-4 to TRBJ1-6; no clear D. CDR3 length equals 16 residues. V gave up 6 bases and J gave up 0 bases, with 12 bases separating them. The CDR3 loop is CASSRRGFSYNSPLHF. The DNA of the CDR3 is TGTGCCAGCAGCCGCCGTGGATTCTCCTATAATTCACCCCTCCACTTT.

The chain uses TRBV12-3 or TRBV12-4 and TRBJ2-5; D is undetermined. CDR3 size: 13 residues. V was cut by 5 bases and J by 7 bases, with 14 bases left in between. CDR3 sequence reads: CASSPGFSGTQYF. CDR3 DNA: TGTGCCAGCAGTCCAGGCTTCTCAGGGACCCAGTACTTC.

The chain carries TRBV20-1 and TRBJ2-1, with a possible D match to TRBD2 (5 bases). The germline gives CDR1 DFQATT, CDR2 SNEGSKA (reference sequence). There are 17 residues in the CDR3. Trimming left V 3 bases short and J 5 bases short, with 23 bases between. CDR3 coding DNA: TGCAGTGCTAGCGGGAAGGCCCCACCAGTGTTCCACAATGAGCAGTTCTTC. This codes for CSASGKAPPVFHNEQFF.

This clonotype turned up a few times. V and J are TRBV4-3 and TRBJ2-5, with D maybe TRBD2 (5 bases). Matching the DNA end better, TRBJ2-7 makes the J call doubtful. Germline values: CDR1 LGHNA, CDR2 YSLEER. CDR3 length equals 15 residues. CDR3: CASSQDLRARDEQYF. In DNA, the CDR3 is TGCGCCAGCAGCCAAGATTTGCGGGCCAGAGACGAGCAGTACTTC.

The chain carries TRBV27 and TRBJ2-4; 10 nucleotides agree with TRBD1. The CDR3 loop spans 14 amino acids. After removal of 5 bases from V and 6 bases from J, the junction contained 4 bases not matched to a gene. CDR1 is MNHEY and CDR2 is SMNVEV in the germline V gene (reference sequence). This CDR3 reads CASSPRDRGNIQYF. The CDR3 DNA sequence: TGTGCCAGCAGTCCGAGGGACAGGGGAAACATTCAGTACTTC.

The chain has TRBV12-3 or TRBV12-4 and TRBJ1-1; TRBD1 might be the D (5 bases). V was cut by 6 bases and J by 4 bases, with 15 bases left in between. The CDR3 runs 14 residues. CDR3: CASRGRETGTEAFF. The CDR3 region has the DNA TGTGCCAGCAGGGGACGAGAGACGGGCACTGAAGCTTTCTTT.

The rearrangement uses TRBV6-2 or TRBV6-3 and TRBJ2-3; 11 bases match TRBD2. V lost 0 bases, J lost 3 bases, and 2 bases stayed unmatched. The CDR3 extends over 16 amino acids. Germline CDR1 and CDR2: MNHEY and SVGEGT. DNA for the CDR3: TGTGCCAGCAGTTACTCGCTAGCGGGAGGAACAGATACGCAGTATTTT. This encodes CASSYSLAGGTDTQYF.

The chain links TRBV20-1 to TRBJ1-2; D gene uncertain. The V and J ends lost 5 bases and 8 bases respectively, with 12 bases between them. Germline loops: CDR1 DFQATT, CDR2 SNEGSKA (reference sequence). The CDR3 runs to 11 residues. CDR3 in amino acids: CSARFPAGYTF. CDR3 nucleotides: TGCAGTGCTCGATTCCCGGCGGGCTACACCTTC.

The genes are TRBV6-2 or TRBV6-3 and TRBJ2-7; D gene ambiguous. V was pared by 2 bases and J by 4 bases, with 12 bases between. This CDR3 contains 14 residues. Germline-derived CDR1 and CDR2 are MNHEY and SVGEGT. The CDR3 sequence: CASSYALELYEQYF. Written as DNA, the CDR3 is TGTGCCAGCAGTTACGCCTTAGAGCTATACGAGCAGTACTTC.

In regard to this clonotype: One end of the junction varies from germline; a read error may be responsible. The V gene is TRBV7-2, the J gene TRBJ2-7; D call uncertain. Germline V lookup: CDR1 SGHTA, CDR2 FQGNSA. The CDR3 totals 12 residues. The CDR3 DNA reads as TGTGCCAGCAGCTTAGGGGGTGGCGAGCAGTGCTTC. Translated: CASSLGGGEQCF.